This paragraph covers one T cell receptor beta chain sequence. Its antigen is not yet known. Nothing much larger sits one base from this clone, and base qualities are not available. Genomic DNA was isolated from the sorted cells so that the TCRbeta CDR3 region could be sequenced. The immunoSEQ Assay was used to sequence the TCRbeta CDR3 regions. TCRdb provides this immuneACCESS table in a form limited to in-frame rearrangements. Some clones are lacking; in checked studies, under half of them reflect an unresolved V gene, and why the rest are absent is not known. Present in this sample are about 64,000 clones, about four fifths of which were seen just once. Around 2.1% of the sample lies in the top ten. The data were taken from a study of OX40 agonist ivuxolimab in advanced cancers. At the level of the whole study: Ivuxolimab was an agonistic, fully human IgG2 monoclonal antibody directed against OX40 (CD134), a costimulatory receptor. Partial responses occurred in three dose-escalation patients, of whom one had hepatocellular carcinoma and two had cutaneous melanoma. The purpose of peripheral TCRbeta sequencing was to test whether ivuxolimab changed TCR sequence diversity and led to clonal T-cell expansion. Of the 50 to 55 dose-escalation patients, hepatocellular carcinoma was present in roughly 19, melanoma in approximately 15, renal cell carcinoma in 9 and head and neck cancer in 9. Patients were allowed to have had prior anti-PD-1, anti-PD-L1 or anti-CTLA-4 therapy, and 40% of the dose-escalation patients had previously received checkpoint inhibitors. The paper covers the monotherapy dose-escalation part of the phase I ivuxolimab trial, which included N of about 56 patients. Intravenous ivuxolimab was administered to patients every 2 weeks at six dose levels: 0.01, 0.1, 0.3, 1.5, 3 and 10 mg/kg. In the dose-escalation cohort, over 65% of patients were male, and the mean age was roughly 60 years, with a range of about 23 to 80. Overall study outcomes, separate from this receptor: The antigen specificity of the clonally expanded peripheral T cells was not determined. Low levels of normalized T-cell clonal expansion were also seen in some nonresponding patients. In the 0.1-3.0 mg/kg groups, partial responders had among the lowest normalized peripheral clonal expansion, particularly in CD8+ T cells. At doses of 0.1 to 3.0 mg/kg, clonal expansion of both CD4+ and CD8+ T cells in blood was seen between baseline and week 6. After ivuxolimab, more expanded clones were found on average in CD8+ T cells than in CD4+ T cells.

Patients with autoimmune disease history or receiving systemic immunosuppression were excluded from the trial. Peripheral blood for TCR sequencing was collected from all dose cohorts at baseline, on cycle 4 day 1, and on cycle 7 day 1. Samples were obtained from an open-label, multicenter, first-in-human phase I dose-escalation trial of ivuxolimab. Adults with locally advanced or metastatic head and neck squamous cell, hepatocellular, melanoma or renal cell carcinoma were enrolled in the trial. Before TCR sequencing, CD4+ T cells and CD8+ T cells from peripheral blood were sorted into separate populations. CDR3 length: 16 amino acids, cysteine to phenylalanine. The kept DNA is CDR3 alone, 48 bases in frame from the first base. Deletion took 5 bases off V and 0 bases off J, with a span of 13 bases between the germline ends. The germline V gene (reference sequence) specifies LNHDA as CDR1 and SQIVND as CDR2.

The chain links TRBV19 with TRBJ2-2; a tentative D call is TRBD2 (5 bases match). Source: CD4+ or CD8+ T cells sorted from blood, taken in a trial of the OX40 agonist ivuxolimab. The clonotype comes from an adult with an advanced solid tumor such as melanoma, head and neck, liver or kidney cancer. The sequenced DNA is TGTGCCAGTAGTCCCCGGACTTCCGCGAACACCGGGGAGCTGTTTTTT. This codes for CASSPRTSANTGELFF.